What follows are 13 T cell receptor beta chains derived from one specimen sequenced in a study of blood T cell repertoires in COVID-19. Clones were sequenced by immunoSEQ multiplex PCR, and TCRdb holds only the in-frame ones, with some missing. The table records approximately 220,000 clones, approximately 86% of them present only once. The sample taken for sequencing was peripheral blood. Receptors originate from a man in his 60s with acute or convalescent COVID-19.

As for this clone: Within the sample, other DNA sequences also encode this same CDR3. CDR3 DNA: TGTGCCAGCTCCCCTCAGGGACAACCGAACACTGAAGCTTTCTTT. Translation: CASSPQGQPNTEAFF. The chain is built from TRBV18 and TRBJ1-1, with D possibly matching TRBD1 (6 bases). The germline gives CDR1 KGHSH, CDR2 LQKENI. V shed 6 bases and J shed 1 base, with 15 bases lying between them. This CDR3 comprises 15 residues.

This CDR3 is CASSYGGGGNYGYTF. CDR3 in DNA: TGTGCCAGCAGTTACGGGGGGGGAGGCAACTATGGCTACACCTTC. This chain uses TRBV6-5 with TRBJ1-2; D might be TRBD1 (5 bases). The germline V gene encodes CDR1 MNHEY and CDR2 SVGAGI. Trimming stripped 2 bases from V and 2 bases from J, with 12 bases between. This CDR3 region has 15 residues.

This chain joins TRBV7-2 and TRBJ1-1, with 10 bases lining up with TRBD1. V shed 6 bases, J shed 4 bases, and the junction held 8 bases outside the gene matches. There are 15 residues in the CDR3. CDR1 is SGHTA and CDR2 is FQGNSA in the germline V gene. CDR3 protein: CASRNRDRGPTEAFF. CDR3 sequence (DNA): TGTGCCAGCAGAAACCGGGACAGGGGCCCCACTGAAGCTTTCTTT.

The chain joins TRBV9 to TRBJ1-2; weak D call: TRBD1 (6 bases). The CDR3 has 16 amino acids. Germline CDR1 and CDR2: SGDLS and YYNGEE. Trimming removed 2 bases at V and 3 bases at J, with 17 bases between. In DNA form, the CDR3 reads TGTGCCAGCAGCGTGGGAGGGGGTACAGGAGACTATGGCTACACCTTC. Translating it yields CASSVGGGTGDYGYTF.

The gene calls are TRBV2 and TRBJ2-2; D remains unclear. The germline V gene encodes CDR1 SNHLY and CDR2 FYNNEI. V lost 6 bases to trimming and J lost 7 bases, with 15 bases between them. This CDR3 contains 14 residues. The CDR3 DNA reads TGTGCCAGCAGGAGTCTTCAGGTTGGCGGGGAGCTGTTTTTT. It codes for CASRSLQVGGELFF.

V gene TRBV19 combines with J gene TRBJ1-1; D might be TRBD1 (6 bases). This CDR3 has 15 residues. Per germline, CDR1 LNHDA and CDR2 SQIVND (reference sequence). The V end was cut by 7 bases, the J end by 3 bases, with 18 bases between. The CDR3 DNA is TGTGCCAGTACCGCGAACAGGGTCGTAGACACTGAAGCTTTCTTT. This translates into CASTANRVVDTEAFF.

This clone was detected once. The gene calls are TRBV18 and TRBJ1-5, with D possibly TRBD1 on 5 matching bases. This CDR3 region has 15 residues. Germline-derived CDR1 and CDR2 are KGHSH and LQKENI. V lost 6 bases, J lost 2 bases, and 14 bases lay in between. The CDR3 region has the DNA TGTGCCAGCTCTCGGGGGGGGGATGGCAATCAGCCCCAGCATTTT. Protein: CASSRGGDGNQPQHF. The full variable domain, in which reference TRBV18 and TRBJ1-5 provide the parts outside the CDR3, is NAGVMQNPRHLVRRRGQEARLRCSPMKGHSHVYWYRQLPEEGLKFMVYLQKENIIDESGMPKERFSAEFPKEGPSILRIQQVVRGDSAAYFCASSRGGDGNQPQHFGDGTRLSIL.

CDR3 sequence: CASYSRGQGAGQPQHF. The CDR3 nucleotides read TGTGCCAGCTATAGCAGGGGACAGGGGGCCGGCCAGCCCCAGCATTTT. This chain links TRBV6-6 with TRBJ1-5, with TRBD1 identical over 12 bases. The V segment lost 8 bases and the J segment 7 bases; nucleotides outside the gene matches: 12. The CDR3 contains 16 residues. Per the germline V gene, CDR1 is MNHNY and CDR2 is SVGAGI (reference sequence).

Turning to this clone: An end of the junction does not agree with germline; a read error may underlie this. The chain is built from TRBV7-8 and TRBJ2-3; 9 bases fit TRBD2. Germline V lookup: CDR1 SGHVS, CDR2 FQNEAQ. This CDR3 contains 15 residues. The CDR3 reads CAISAKRGVTDTQYF. The CDR3 nucleotides read TGTGCCATCAGCGCGAAGCGGGGGGTGACAGATACGCAGTATTTT.

The genes are TRBV11-2 and TRBJ2-5, with D perhaps matching TRBD2 (5 bases). This CDR3 is built from 14 residues. Trimming shortened V by 3 bases and J by 2 bases, and 10 bases separated the two germline ends. In germline, CDR1 is SGHAT, CDR2 FQNNGV. CDR3 in amino acids: CASSFPRGQETQYF. CDR3 sequence (DNA): TGTGCCAGCAGCTTCCCCCGGGGACAAGAGACCCAGTACTTC.

The chain couples TRBV2 to TRBJ1-5; D not resolved. Germline CDR1 SNHLY, CDR2 FYNNEI. V gave up 3 bases and J gave up 0 bases, with 12 bases separating them. The CDR3 consists of 16 residues. The chain's CDR3 is CASSDPDWYSNQPQHF. The DNA for the CDR3 is TGTGCCAGCAGTGACCCGGACTGGTATAGCAATCAGCCCCAGCATTTT.

The table lists this clone with many counts. CDR3 protein: CASKFDRPQGYTF. The CDR3 nucleotides are TGTGCCAGCAAGTTTGACAGGCCCCAGGGCTACACCTTC. The J gene is TRBJ1-2, the V gene TRBV28, with a tentative D call TRBD1 (6 bases). This CDR3 has 13 residues. The V and J ends lost 7 bases and 8 bases respectively, with 17 bases between them. Germline V gives CDR1 MDHEN, CDR2 SYDVKM.

This sequence joins TRBV7-9 and TRBJ2-5; weak D call: TRBD1 (6 bases). Germline V lookup: CDR1 SEHNR, CDR2 FQNEAQ (reference sequence). This CDR3 has 15 amino acids. Trimming shortened V by 5 bases and J by 2 bases, and 15 bases separated the two germline ends. The CDR3 nucleotides read TGTGCCAGCAGCCTCAGGGGCGTCATTCAAGAGACCCAGTACTTC. Protein: CASSLRGVIQETQYF.